This T cell receptor beta chain stems from a study of early T cells in non-severe SARS-CoV-2 infection. For the study at large: Sequencing of unsorted whole blood was done on bulk RNA, leaving chains unpaired.

The V and J ends lost 4 bases and 1 base respectively, with 5 bases between them. This CDR3 region has 12 residues. Germline CDR1 reads SGDLS; CDR2 reads YYNGEE. This clonotype has a count of ten or more. Unique molecular identifiers tagged individual cDNA molecules. TCRdb independently ran MiXCR on the 5' RACE reads; one entry per CDR3 protein. Of about 110,000 distinct CDR3 sequences in the sample, about 12% were seen once. The chain joins TRBV9 to TRBJ1-1; unclear D gene. Sequenced here: whole blood, sampled at baseline. The sequence derives from an adult who was a healthcare worker with PCR-confirmed SARS-CoV-2 infection or an uninfected control (not recorded which). CDR3 residues: CASSKENTEAFF. DNA for the CDR3: TGTGCCAGCAGCAAAGAGAACACTGAAGCTTTCTTT.